The 6 T cell receptor beta chains below all came from one sample that was sequenced in a study of T cells in Graves' hyperthyroidism and ophthalmopathy. The investigators amplified TCR beta CDR3 regions from RNA transcripts. First-round RT-PCR targeting the TCR CDR3 was performed with the HTBI primer set. TCRdb passed the multiplex PCR reads through MiXCR, listing each CDR3 protein once. The sample gives nearly 600,000 distinct CDR3 sequences, about 14% of which show up once; about 7% is in the top ten. The material sequenced was blood. These receptors all come from a woman younger than 35 with Graves' ophthalmopathy.

A remark on this clonotype: A much larger clone lies one base from this, so it may be a read error. The CDR3 carries no conserved terminal phenylalanine or tryptophan, so it likely arises from a read error. The chain carries TRBV2 and TRBJ1-2, with a weak D call TRBD1 (6 bases). V was trimmed by 6 bases and J by 1 base, leaving 9 bases between them. This CDR3 region has 13 residues. Per germline, CDR1 SNHLY and CDR2 FYNNEI. The CDR3 coding sequence is TGTGCCAGCAGAGAGGGGGTTAACTATGGCTACACCCTC. Its translation: CASREGVNYGYTL.

This clonotype was recorded a few times. The chain uses TRBV27 and TRBJ2-7; possibly TRBD1 or TRBD2 for D (5 bases each). The germline gives CDR1 MNHEY, CDR2 SMNVEV (reference sequence). V lost 7 bases and J 2 bases, leaving 21 bases between the germline ends. This CDR3 spans 16 amino acids. The DNA for the CDR3 is TGTGCCAGCACAGGAGGCTCGGGGCGGCAAGCCTACGAGCAGTACTTC. The encoded protein is CASTGGSGRQAYEQYF.

The table lists this clonotype with many counts. The V call is TRBV11-2, the J call TRBJ2-7; 9 bases align to TRBD2. Germline CDR1 and CDR2: SGHAT and FQNNGV. V shed 4 bases and J 4 bases; nucleotides not matched to a gene: 8. The CDR3 has 15 residues. Written as DNA, the CDR3 is TGTGCCAGCAGCTCCGTAGCGGGAGAGAAGTACGAGCAGTACTTC. Protein: CASSSVAGEKYEQYF.

This clonotype was recorded at least ten times. CDR3 bases: TGCGCCAGCAGCTTGGGACTAGCGGGAGCGGGGCAAGAGACCCAGTACTTC. Amino acid sequence: CASSLGLAGAGQETQYF. The chain is built from TRBV5-1 and TRBJ2-5; 12 nucleotides match TRBD2. V was pared by 0 bases and J by 2 bases, with 5 bases of the junction left unmatched. This CDR3 comprises 17 residues. Germline assignment: CDR1 SGHRS and CDR2 YFSETQ.

This clonotype was counted at least ten times. J is TRBJ2-1 and V is TRBV7-9, with 9 bases matching TRBD1. J lost 3 bases, V lost 1 base, and 4 bases had no gene match. The germline CDR1 and CDR2 sequences are SEHNR and FQNEAQ (reference sequence). The CDR3 is made up of 16 amino acids. The CDR3 is CASSLGGTGFYNEQFF. DNA of the CDR3: TGTGCCAGCAGCTTAGGTGGGACAGGGTTCTACAATGAGCAGTTCTTC.

This clonotype has more than one count but fewer than ten. V and J are TRBV4-1 and TRBJ2-1; possibly TRBD2 for D (5 bases). V was shortened by 0 bases and J by 4 bases, with 10 bases between the two germline ends. The germline V gene has CDR1 MGHRA and CDR2 YSYEKL. The CDR3 is made up of 15 amino acids. This chain's CDR3 is CASSQDSGEYNEQFF. The CDR3 region has the DNA TGCGCCAGCAGCCAAGATTCCGGGGAGTACAATGAGCAGTTCTTC.